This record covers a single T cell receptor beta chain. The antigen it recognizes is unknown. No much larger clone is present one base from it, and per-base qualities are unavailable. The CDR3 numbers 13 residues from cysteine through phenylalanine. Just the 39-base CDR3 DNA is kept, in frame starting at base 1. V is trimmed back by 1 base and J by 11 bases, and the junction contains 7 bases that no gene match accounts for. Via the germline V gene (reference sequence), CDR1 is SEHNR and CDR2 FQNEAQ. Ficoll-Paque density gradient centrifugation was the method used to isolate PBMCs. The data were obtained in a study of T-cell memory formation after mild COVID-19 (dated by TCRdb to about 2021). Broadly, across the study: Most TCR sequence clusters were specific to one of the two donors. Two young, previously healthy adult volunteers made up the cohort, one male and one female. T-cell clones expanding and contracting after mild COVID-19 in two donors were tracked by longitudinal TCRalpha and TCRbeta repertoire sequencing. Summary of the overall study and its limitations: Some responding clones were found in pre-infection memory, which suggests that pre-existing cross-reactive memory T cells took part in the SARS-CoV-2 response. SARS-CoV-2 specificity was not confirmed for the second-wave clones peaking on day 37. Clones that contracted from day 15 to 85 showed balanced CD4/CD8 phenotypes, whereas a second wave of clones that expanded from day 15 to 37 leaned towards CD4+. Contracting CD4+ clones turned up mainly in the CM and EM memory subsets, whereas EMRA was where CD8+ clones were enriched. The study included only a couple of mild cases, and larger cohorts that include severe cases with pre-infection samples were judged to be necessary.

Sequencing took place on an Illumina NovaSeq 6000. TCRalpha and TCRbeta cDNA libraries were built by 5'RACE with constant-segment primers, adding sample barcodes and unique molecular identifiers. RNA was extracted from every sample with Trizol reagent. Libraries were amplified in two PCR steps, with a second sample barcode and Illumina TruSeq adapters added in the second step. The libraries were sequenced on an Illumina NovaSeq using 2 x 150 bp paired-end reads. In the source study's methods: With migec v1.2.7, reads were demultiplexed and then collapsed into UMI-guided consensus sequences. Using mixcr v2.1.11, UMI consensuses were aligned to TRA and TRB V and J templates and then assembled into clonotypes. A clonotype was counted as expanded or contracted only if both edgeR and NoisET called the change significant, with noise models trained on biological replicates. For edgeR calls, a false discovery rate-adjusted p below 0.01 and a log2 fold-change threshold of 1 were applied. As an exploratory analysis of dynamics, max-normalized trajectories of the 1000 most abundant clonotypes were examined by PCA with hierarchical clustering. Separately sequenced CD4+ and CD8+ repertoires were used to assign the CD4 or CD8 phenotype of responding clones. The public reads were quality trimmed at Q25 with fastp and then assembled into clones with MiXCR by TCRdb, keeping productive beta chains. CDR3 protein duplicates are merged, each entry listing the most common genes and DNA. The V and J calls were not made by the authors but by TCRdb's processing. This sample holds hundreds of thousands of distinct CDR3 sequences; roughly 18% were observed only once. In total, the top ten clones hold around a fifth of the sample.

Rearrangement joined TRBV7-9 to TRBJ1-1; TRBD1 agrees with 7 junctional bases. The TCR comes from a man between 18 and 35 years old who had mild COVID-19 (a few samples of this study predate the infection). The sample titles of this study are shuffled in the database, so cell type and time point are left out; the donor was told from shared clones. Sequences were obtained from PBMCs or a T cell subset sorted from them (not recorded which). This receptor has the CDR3 CASSLVEGARAFF. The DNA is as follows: TGTGCCAGCAGCTTAGTGGAGGGGGCGCGGGCTTTCTTT.